The rows below give T cell receptor beta chains drawn from one sample of a study of shared clonotypes between healthy human individuals. The repertoire was sequenced with immunoSEQ multiplex PCR; TCRdb's copy has only in-frame clones and lacks some. The sample contains 800,000 to 1,200,000 clones, around 78% of which appear only once. Sequenced sample: memory CD4+ T cells from PBMCs. These receptors were obtained from a man between 18 and 29 years old in good health. Some clones in this sample may be carry-over from other donors' samples. Both conserved end residues are part of each CDR3.

v_call	j_call	cdr3_aa
TRBV27	TRBJ2-7	CASSPYRSYEQYF
TRBV5-1	TRBJ2-1	CASSFPGQGHPNEQFF
TRBV4-2	TRBJ2-2	CASSLNLAGEAGELFF
TRBV6-6	TRBJ1-2	CASRQGTGNYGYTF
TRBV10-1	TRBJ2-2	CASSESGRSNTGELFF
TRBV11-2	TRBJ2-7	CASSLVRGGPPEQYF
TRBV18	TRBJ2-7	CASSPTGQGQYEQYF
TRBV6-1	TRBJ2-1	CASSGTGTGYNEQFF
TRBV29-1	TRBJ1-1	CSVTTGSGDTEAFF
TRBV5-1	TRBJ2-2	CASSLEGSNTGELFF
TRBV27	TRBJ1-5	CASSFSIDQPQHF
TRBV19	TRBJ1-2	CASSPRQASYYGYTF
TRBV9	TRBJ2-2	CASSGSFTGELFF
TRBV6-1	TRBJ2-5	CASSVGGFQETQYF
TRBV18	TRBJ2-3	CASSPTTSGASTDTQYF
TRBV7-2	TRBJ2-5	CASSLGLLAAQETQYF
TRBV20-1	TRBJ1-1	CSAGAGAEAFF
TRBV6-5	TRBJ1-5	CASSPDGDPHQPQHF
TRBV11-2	TRBJ2-1	CASSLVAGGQYNEQFF
TRBV5-3	TRBJ2-1	CARLLGNAGEGPYNEQFF
TRBV28	TRBJ2-5	CASTLISGAGAEQYF
TRBV9	TRBJ2-1	CASSPQGQGGNEQFF
TRBV5-5	TRBJ1-5	CASSRTVGSNQPQHF
TRBV28	TRBJ1-4	CASSIRTGGVATNEKLFF
TRBV10-3	TRBJ2-5	CAISEGRLPPDQETQYF
TRBV4-2	TRBJ1-4	CASSQEYGTNEKLFF
TRBV2	TRBJ1-2	CASSDDRGFVSSGYTF
TRBV6-1	TRBJ2-1	CASSVLAGGINEQFF
TRBV6-5	TRBJ2-3	CASSYYQNTDTQYF
TRBV19	TRBJ2-5	CASSIGGGGQETQYF
TRBV11-2	TRBJ1-3	CASSLDLPGFAGNTIYF
TRBV2	TRBJ1-5	CASSPTLTDRNQPQHF
TRBV11-2	TRBJ1-1	CASSPQGARGGTEAFF
TRBV5-1	TRBJ1-2	CASSLEGTGVGYTF
TRBV7-9	TRBJ2-3	CASSFKNSRLGTQYF
TRBV30	TRBJ2-1	CASSPGTPLGDEQFF
TRBV6-6	TRBJ1-2	CASSPDGQAPLGGYTF
TRBV5-1	TRBJ2-3	CASSLVPRRADTQYF
TRBV11-2	TRBJ2-1	CASSPTSGSHGQGQFF
TRBV10-3	TRBJ1-1	CAISEAGQGRPGTEAFF
TRBV2	TRBJ1-5	CASRGDSSNQPQHF
TRBV27	TRBJ2-4	CASSSPAGSRAKNIQYF
TRBV5-5	TRBJ1-3	CASRPGQGPGNTIYF
TRBV12-5	TRBJ2-1	CASARDSGYNEQFF
TRBV2	TRBJ1-1	CASTGQKGTEAFF
TRBV6-6	TRBJ2-2	CASRYSNTGELFF
TRBV5-4	TRBJ1-3	CASSNREERNTIYF
TRBV5-1	TRBJ1-3	CASSFGLAGNTIYF
TRBV6-1	TRBJ1-1	CASDPTGGQGAFF
TRBV11-2	TRBJ2-2	CASSPRGSTGELFF
TRBV18	TRBJ2-1	CASSPRDEQFF
TRBV9	TRBJ2-2	CASRLDSNTGELFF
TRBV29-1	TRBJ2-2	CSVAGQNTGELFF
TRBV25-1	TRBJ2-7	CAPIRDGHYEQYF
TRBV7-2	TRBJ1-2	CASSLERGGYGYTF
TRBV30	TRBJ2-1	CACSDYNEQFF
TRBV19	TRBJ2-1	CASETRDYNEQFF
TRBV6-1	TRBJ2-3	CASSIVGGTQYF
TRBV28	TRBJ2-7	CASSSSPDRRYEQYF